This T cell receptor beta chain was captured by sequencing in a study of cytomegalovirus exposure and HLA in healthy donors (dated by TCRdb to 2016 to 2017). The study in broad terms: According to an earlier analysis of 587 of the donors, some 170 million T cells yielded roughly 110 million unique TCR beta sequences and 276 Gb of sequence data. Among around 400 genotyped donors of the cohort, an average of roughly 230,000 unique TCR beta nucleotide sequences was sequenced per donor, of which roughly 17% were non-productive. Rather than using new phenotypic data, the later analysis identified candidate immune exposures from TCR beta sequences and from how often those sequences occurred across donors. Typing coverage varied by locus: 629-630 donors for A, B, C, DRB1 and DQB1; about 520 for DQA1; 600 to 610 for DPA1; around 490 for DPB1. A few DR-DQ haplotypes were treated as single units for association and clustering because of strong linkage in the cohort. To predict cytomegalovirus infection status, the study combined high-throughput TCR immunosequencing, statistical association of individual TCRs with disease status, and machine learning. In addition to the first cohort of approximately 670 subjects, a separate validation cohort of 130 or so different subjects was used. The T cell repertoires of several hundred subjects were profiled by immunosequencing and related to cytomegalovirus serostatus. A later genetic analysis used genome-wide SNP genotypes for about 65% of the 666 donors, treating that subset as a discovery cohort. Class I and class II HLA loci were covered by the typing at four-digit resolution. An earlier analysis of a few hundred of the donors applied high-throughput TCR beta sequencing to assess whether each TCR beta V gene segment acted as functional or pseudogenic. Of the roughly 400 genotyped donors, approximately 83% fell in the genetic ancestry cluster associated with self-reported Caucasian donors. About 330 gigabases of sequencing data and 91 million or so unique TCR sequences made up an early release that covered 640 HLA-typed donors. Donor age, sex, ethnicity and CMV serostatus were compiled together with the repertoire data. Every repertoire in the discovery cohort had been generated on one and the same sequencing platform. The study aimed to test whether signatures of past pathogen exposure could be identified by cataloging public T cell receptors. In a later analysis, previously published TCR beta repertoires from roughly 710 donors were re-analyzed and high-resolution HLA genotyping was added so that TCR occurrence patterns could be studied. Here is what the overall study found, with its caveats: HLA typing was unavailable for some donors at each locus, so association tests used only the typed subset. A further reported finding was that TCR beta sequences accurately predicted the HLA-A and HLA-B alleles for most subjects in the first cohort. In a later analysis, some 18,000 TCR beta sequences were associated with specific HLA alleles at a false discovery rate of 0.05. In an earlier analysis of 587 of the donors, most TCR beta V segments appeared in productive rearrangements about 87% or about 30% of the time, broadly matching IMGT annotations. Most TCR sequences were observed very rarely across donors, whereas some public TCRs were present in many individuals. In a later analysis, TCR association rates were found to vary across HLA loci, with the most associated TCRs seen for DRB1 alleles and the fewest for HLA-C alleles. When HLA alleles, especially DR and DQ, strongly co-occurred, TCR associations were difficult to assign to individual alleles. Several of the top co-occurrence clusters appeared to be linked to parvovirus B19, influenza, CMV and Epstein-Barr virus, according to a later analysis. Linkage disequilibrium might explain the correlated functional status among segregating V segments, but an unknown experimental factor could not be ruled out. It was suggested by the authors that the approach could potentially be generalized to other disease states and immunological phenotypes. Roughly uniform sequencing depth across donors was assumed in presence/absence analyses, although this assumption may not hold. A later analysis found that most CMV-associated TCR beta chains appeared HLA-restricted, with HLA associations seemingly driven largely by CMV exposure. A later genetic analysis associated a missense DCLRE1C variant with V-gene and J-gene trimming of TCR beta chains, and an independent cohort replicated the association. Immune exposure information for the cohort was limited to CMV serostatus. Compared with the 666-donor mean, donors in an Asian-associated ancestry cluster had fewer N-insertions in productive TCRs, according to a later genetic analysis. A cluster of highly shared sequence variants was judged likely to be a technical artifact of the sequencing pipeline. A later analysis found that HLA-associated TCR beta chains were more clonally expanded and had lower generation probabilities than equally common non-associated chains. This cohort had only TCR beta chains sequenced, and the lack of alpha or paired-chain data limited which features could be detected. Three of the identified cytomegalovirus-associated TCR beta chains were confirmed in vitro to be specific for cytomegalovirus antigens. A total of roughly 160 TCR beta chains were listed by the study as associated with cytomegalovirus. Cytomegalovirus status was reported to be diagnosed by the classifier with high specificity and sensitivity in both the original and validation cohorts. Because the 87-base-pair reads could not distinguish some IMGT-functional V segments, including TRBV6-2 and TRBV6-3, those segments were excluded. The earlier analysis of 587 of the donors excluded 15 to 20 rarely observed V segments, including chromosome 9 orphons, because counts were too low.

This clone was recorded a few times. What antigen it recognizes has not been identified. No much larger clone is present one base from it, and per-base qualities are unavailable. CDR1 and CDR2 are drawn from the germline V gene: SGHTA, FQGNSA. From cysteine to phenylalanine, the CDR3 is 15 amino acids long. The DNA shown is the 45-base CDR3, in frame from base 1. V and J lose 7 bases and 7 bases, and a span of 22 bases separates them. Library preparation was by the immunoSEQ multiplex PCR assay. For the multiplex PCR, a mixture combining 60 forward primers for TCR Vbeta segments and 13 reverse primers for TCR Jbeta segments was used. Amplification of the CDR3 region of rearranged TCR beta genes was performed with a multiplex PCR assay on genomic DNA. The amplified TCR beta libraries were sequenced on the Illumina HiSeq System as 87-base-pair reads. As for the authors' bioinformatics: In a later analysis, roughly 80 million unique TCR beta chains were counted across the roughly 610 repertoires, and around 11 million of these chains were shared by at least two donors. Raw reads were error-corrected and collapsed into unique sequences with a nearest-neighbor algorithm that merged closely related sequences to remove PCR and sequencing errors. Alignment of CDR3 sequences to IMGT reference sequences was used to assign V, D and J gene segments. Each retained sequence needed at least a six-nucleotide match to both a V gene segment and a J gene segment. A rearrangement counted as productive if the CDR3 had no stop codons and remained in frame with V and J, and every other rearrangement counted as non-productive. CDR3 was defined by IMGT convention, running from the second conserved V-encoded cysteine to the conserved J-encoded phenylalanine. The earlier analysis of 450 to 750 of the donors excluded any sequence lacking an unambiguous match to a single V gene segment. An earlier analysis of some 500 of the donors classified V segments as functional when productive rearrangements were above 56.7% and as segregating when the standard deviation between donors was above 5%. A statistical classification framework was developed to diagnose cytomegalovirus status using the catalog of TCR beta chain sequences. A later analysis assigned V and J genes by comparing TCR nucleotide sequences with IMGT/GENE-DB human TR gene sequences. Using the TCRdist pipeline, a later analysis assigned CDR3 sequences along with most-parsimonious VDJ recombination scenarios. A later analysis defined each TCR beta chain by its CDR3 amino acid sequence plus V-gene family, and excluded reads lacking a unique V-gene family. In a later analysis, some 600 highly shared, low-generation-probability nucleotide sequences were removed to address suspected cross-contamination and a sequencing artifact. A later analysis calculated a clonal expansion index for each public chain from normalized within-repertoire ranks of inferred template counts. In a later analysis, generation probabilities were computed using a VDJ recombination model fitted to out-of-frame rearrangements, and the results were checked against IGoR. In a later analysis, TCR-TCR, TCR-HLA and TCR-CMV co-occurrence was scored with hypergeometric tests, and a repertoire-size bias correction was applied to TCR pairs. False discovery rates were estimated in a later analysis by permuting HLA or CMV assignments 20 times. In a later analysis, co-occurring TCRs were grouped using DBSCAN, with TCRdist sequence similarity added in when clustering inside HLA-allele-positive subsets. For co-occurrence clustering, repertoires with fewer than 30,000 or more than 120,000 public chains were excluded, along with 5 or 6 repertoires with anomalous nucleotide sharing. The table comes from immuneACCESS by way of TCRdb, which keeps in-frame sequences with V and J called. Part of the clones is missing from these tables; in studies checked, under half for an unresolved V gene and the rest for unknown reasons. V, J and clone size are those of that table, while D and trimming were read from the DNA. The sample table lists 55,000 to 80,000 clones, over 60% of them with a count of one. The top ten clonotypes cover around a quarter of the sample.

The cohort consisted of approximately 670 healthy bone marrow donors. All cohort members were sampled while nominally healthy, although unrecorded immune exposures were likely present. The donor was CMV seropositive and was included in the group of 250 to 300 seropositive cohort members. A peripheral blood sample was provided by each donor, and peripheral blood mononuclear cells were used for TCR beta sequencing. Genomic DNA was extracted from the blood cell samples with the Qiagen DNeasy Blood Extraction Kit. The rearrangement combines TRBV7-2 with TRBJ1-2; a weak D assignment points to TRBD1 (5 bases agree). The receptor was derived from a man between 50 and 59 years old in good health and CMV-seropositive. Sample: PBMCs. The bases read TGTGCCAGCAAGTTCGGGGGTCCCAGGAGCAGTGGCTACACCTTC. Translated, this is CASKFGGPRSSGYTF.